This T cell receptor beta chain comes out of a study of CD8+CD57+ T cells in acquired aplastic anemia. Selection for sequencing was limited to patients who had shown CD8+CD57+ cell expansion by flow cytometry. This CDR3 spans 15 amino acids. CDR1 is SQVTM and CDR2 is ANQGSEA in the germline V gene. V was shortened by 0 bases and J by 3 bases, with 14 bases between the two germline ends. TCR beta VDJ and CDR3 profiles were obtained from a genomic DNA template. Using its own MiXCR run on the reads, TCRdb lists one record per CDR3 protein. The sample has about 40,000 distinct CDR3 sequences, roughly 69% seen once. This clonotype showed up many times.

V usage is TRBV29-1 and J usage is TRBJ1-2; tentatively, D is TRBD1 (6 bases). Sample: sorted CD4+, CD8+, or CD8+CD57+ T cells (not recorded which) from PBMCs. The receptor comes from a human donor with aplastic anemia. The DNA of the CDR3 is TGCAGCGTTGAAGATCTAACAGGGAGGTACTATGGCTACACCTTC. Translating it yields CSVEDLTGRYYGYTF. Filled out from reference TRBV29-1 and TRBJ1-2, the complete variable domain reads SAVISQKPSRDICQRGTSLTIQCQVDSQVTMMFWYRQQPGQSLTLIATANQGSEATYESGFVIDKFPISRPNLTFSTLTVSNMSPEDSSIYLCSVEDLTGRYYGYTFGSGTRLTVV.